Listed below are T cell receptor beta chains from one sample, sequenced in a study of cytomegalovirus exposure and HLA in healthy donors. The method was immunoSEQ multiplex PCR; TCRdb's version includes in-frame clones alone and lacks a portion of them. The sample lists 90,000 to 130,000 clones, roughly 80% occurring once. Sequenced input: PBMCs. The receptors derive from a man aged 25-45 years in good health and CMV-seropositive. Both conserved end residues are part of each CDR3. D genes are given only for firm matches. For some rows the clone size is stated as once, few or many, or as a class when expanded; others skip it.

j_gene: TRBJ2-3
v_gene: TRBV11-3
d_gene: .
abundance: once
CDR3nt: TGTGCCAGCAGCTCTCAGGGAGATACGCAGTATTTT
CDR3aa: CASSSQGDTQYF

j_gene: TRBJ1-5
v_gene: TRBV5-1
d_gene: .
abundance: once
CDR3nt: TGCGCCAGCACCCCAAGCCAGCCCCAGCATTTT
CDR3aa: CASTPSQPQHF

j_gene: TRBJ1-2
v_gene: TRBV5-8
d_gene: .
abundance: once
CDR3nt: TGTGCCAGCAGCGAGGTCCCTGCTGACACGGCGGGTTTTGATGGCTACACCTTC
CDR3aa: CASSEVPADTAGFDGYTF

j_gene: TRBJ2-7
v_gene: TRBV5-1
d_gene: .
abundance: .
CDR3nt: TGCGCCAGCAGCTTGTGGCAGGGCAGCTCCTACGAGCAGTACTTC
CDR3aa: CASSLWQGSSYEQYF

j_gene: TRBJ2-3
v_gene: TRBV29-1
d_gene: TRBD1
abundance: .
CDR3nt: TGCAGCGTTTCAGGGACAGGCGATTTTGCAAGCACAGATACGCAGTATTTT
CDR3aa: CSVSGTGDFASTDTQYF

j_gene: TRBJ2-7
v_gene: TRBV29-1
d_gene: TRBD1
abundance: few
CDR3nt: TGCAGCGGCGCACTCCGGGACAGGTACGAGCAGTACTTC
CDR3aa: CSGALRDRYEQYF

j_gene: TRBJ2-2
v_gene: TRBV5-1
d_gene: .
abundance: .
CDR3nt: TGCGCCAGCACCAATACAGGGTCCACCGGGGAGCTGTTTTTT
CDR3aa: CASTNTGSTGELFF

j_gene: TRBJ2-3
v_gene: TRBV6-1
d_gene: TRBD2
abundance: .
CDR3nt: TGTGCCAGCAGTAGCGGGGGGGCCACAGATACGCAGTATTTT
CDR3aa: CASSSGGATDTQYF

j_gene: TRBJ2-2
v_gene: TRBV6-5
d_gene: TRBD2
abundance: .
CDR3nt: TGTGCCAGCAGCCCTCGACTAGCGGGAGTAGGGGAGCTGTTTTTT
CDR3aa: CASSPRLAGVGELFF

j_gene: TRBJ1-1
v_gene: TRBV2
d_gene: TRBD1
abundance: .
CDR3nt: TGTGCCAGCAGTGATGACAGGGGGCTTGGTGGCACTGAAGCTTTCTTT
CDR3aa: CASSDDRGLGGTEAFF